This T cell receptor beta chain appears in the sequencing data of a study of blood T cell repertoires in COVID-19. Germline CDR1 reads GTSNPN; CDR2 reads SVGIG (reference sequence). There are 13 residues in the CDR3. V was clipped by 3 bases and J by 0 bases, with 6 bases between them. Using immunoSEQ multiplex PCR, the repertoire was profiled, and TCRdb retains in-frame clones only, with some absent. The sample contains approximately 180,000 clones, 90% of which appear only once. This clonotype was obtained from a middle-aged man with acute or convalescent COVID-19. This sequence joins TRBV30 and TRBJ1-5; D call uncertain. The material sequenced was peripheral blood. CDR3 bases: TGTGCCTGGAGGGCAGGTAGCAATCAGCCCCAGCATTTT. It yields the protein CAWRAGSNQPQHF.